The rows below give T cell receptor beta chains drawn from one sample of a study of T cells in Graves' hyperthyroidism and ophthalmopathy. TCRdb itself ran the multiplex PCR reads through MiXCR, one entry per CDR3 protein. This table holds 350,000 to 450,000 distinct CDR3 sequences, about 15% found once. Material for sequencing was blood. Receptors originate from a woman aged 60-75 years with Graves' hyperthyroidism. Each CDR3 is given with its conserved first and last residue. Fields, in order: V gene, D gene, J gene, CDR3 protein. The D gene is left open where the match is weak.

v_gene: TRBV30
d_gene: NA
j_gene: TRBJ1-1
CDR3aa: CAHGRGNTEAFF

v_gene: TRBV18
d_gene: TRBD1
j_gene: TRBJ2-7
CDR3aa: CASSPRGVGQGAYEQYF

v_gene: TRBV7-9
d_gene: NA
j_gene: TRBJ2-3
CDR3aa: CASSQLEGPGTDTQYF

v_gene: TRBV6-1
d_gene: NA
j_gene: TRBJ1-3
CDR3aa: CASSPSRGKAGNTIYF

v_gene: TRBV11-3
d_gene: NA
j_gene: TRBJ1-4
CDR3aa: CASSRGGSTNEKLFF

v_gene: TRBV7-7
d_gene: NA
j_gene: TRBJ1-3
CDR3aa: CASSRLPPGLGNTIYF

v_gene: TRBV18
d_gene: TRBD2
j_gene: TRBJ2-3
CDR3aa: CASSPDSGFATDTQYF

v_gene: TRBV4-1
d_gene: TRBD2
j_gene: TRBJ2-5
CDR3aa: CASSQPSGRAVETQYF

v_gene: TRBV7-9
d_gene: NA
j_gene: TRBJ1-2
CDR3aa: CASSLEGAINYGYTF

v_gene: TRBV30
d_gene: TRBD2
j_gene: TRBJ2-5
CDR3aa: CAWSKGTSGSGEYF

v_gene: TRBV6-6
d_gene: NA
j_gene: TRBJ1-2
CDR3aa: CASSYRGEDRGYTF

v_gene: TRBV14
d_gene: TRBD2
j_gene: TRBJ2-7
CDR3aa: CASSQGILAGGSYEQYF

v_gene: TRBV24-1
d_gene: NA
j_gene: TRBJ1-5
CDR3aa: CATSLGSGQPQHF

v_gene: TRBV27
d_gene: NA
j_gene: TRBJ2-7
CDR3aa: CASSPTGRSSYEQYF

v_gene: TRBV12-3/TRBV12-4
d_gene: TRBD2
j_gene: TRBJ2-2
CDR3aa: CASSRGLAGGPVTGELFF

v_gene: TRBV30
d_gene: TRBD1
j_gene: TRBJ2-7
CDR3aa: CAWSNGQGYEQYF

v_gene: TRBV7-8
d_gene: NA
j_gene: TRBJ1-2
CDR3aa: CASSSVIGNYGYTF

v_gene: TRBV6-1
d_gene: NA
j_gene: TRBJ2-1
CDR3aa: CASRRVIYNEQFF

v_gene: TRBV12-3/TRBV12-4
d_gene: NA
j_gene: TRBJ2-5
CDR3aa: CASSPLGLKTQYF

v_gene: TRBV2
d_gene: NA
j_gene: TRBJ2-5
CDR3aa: CASLDYHETQYF

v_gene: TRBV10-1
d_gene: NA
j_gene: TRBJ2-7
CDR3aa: CASSGGRAVHEQYF

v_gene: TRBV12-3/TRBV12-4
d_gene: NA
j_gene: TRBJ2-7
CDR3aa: CASSSSGDEQYF

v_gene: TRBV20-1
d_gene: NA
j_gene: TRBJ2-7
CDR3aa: CSAREGTGGRLGLYEQYF

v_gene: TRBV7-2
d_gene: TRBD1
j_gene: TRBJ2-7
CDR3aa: CASSLAWGTGSSEQYF

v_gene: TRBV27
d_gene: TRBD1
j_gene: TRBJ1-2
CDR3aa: CASSSHTTGGASGYTF

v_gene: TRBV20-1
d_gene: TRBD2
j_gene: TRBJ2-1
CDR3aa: CSARALADLPYNEQFF

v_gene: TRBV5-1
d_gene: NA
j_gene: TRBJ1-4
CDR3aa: CASRPTSVPGEKLFF

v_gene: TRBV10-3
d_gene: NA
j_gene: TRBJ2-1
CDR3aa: CAISVEGSYNEQFF

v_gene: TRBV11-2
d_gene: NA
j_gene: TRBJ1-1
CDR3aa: CASSLSRGITEAFF

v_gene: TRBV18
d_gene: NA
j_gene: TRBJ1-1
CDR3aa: CASSPAQGGQSEAFF

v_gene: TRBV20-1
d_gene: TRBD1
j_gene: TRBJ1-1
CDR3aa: CSARATGAPTEAFF

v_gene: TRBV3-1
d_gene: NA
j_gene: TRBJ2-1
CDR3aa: CASSQELGDYNEQFF

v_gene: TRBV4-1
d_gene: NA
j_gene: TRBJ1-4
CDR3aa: CASSHVRQITNEKLFF

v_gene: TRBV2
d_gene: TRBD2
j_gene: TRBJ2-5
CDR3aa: CASRGLAGGRPTQETQYF

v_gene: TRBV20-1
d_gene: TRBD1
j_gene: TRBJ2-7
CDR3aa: CSARLRTGTYEQYF

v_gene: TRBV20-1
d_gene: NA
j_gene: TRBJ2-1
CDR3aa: CSAPGTYNEQFF

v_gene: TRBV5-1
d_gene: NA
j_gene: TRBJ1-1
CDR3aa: CASSSGWVGTEAFF

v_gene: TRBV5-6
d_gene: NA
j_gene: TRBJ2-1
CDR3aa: CASSGRDPWFF

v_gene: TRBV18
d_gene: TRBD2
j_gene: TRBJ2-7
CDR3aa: CASSPPPGLASEQYF

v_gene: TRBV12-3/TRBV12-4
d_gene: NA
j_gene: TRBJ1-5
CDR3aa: CASSRGNQPQHF

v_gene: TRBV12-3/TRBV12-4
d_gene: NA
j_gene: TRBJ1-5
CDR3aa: CASSKDSPNQPQHF

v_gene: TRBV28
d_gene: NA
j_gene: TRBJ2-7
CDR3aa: CASSSPGYEQYF

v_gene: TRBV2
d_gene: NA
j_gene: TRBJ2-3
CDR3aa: CASSVELRGDTQYF

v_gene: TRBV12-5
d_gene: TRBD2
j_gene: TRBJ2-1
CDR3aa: CASGLDRTSGMPTEQFF

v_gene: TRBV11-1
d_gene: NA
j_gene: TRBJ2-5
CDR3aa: CASTLDSSLETQYF

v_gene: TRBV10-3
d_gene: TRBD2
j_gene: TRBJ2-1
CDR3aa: CAIGETSGRARPNEQFF

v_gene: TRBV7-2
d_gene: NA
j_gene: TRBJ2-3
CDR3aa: CASSPAWGTDTQYF

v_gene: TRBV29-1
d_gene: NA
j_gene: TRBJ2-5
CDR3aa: CSVPGDLSQETQYF

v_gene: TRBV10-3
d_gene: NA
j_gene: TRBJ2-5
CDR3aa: CAISGRDGTQYF

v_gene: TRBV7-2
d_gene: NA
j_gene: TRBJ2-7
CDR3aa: CASSQRTGTYEQYF

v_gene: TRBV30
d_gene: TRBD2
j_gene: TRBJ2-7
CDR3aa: CAWRGGSSYEQYF

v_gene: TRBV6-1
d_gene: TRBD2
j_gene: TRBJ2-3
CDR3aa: CASRRVSGPPTDTQYF

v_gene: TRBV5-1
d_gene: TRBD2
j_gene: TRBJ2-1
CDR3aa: CASSSSGTSGIEQFF

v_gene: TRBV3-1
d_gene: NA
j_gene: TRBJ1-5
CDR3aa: CASSQGGLNQPQHF

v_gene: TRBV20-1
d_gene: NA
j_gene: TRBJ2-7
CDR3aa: CSAQIGAGARGLEQYF

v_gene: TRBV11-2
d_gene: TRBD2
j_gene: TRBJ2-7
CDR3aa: CASSFSGGPSEQYF

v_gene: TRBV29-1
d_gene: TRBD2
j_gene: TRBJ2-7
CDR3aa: CSARGGGSYEQYF

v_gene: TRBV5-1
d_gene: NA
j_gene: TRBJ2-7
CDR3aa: CASSLNSNYEQYF

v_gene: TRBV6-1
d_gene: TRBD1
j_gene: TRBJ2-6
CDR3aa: CASSRQGVGANVLTF